A single sample gave rise to the 13 T cell receptor beta chains below, sequenced in a study of cytomegalovirus exposure and HLA in healthy donors. Primers for the PCR totalled 60 Vbeta and 13 Jbeta. The repertoire was sequenced with immunoSEQ multiplex PCR; TCRdb's copy has only in-frame clones and lacks some. The data show around 200,000 clones, with around 84% seen just once and around 1.2% held by the top ten. Material for sequencing was PBMCs. These receptors were collected from a girl aged 2 to 10 in good health and CMV-seropositive.

The chain links TRBV2 to TRBJ2-1; TRBD1 might be the D (5 bases). V was pared by 3 bases and J by 6 bases, with 6 bases between. The CDR3 has 12 amino acids. The germline CDR1 and CDR2 sequences are SNHLY and FYNNEI. CDR3 DNA sequence: TGTGCCAGCAGTGATGACAGCAATGAGCAGTTCTTC. Translated, it gives CASSDDSNEQFF.

This clone has just one count. The genes are TRBV25-1 and TRBJ1-6; TRBD1 agrees at 11 bases. Trimming at V came to 4 bases and at J to 8 bases, leaving 4 bases not matched to a gene. Germline CDR1 reads MGHDK; CDR2 reads SYGVNS. This CDR3 comprises 15 residues. The CDR3 coding sequence is TGTGCCAGCAGTGCAGGGACAGGGGGGGATTCACCCCTCCACTTT. The encoded protein is CASSAGTGGDSPLHF.

The rearrangement uses TRBV30 and TRBJ2-3; perhaps TRBD2 as D (5 bases). Germline lookup yields CDR1 GTSNPN and CDR2 SVGIG (reference sequence). The CDR3 sequence is 14 residues long. The CDR3 DNA reads TGTGCTCGGAAGGGAGCTGGGGTAGGAGATACGCAGTATTTT. Its translation is CARKGAGVGDTQYF. The full variable domain, rest sourced from reference TRBV30 and TRBJ2-3, is SQTIHQWPATLVQPVGSPLSLECTVEGTSNPNLYWYRQAAGRGLQLLFYSVGIGQISSEVPQNLSASRPQDRQFILSSKKLLLSDSGFYLCARKGAGVGDTQYFGPGTRLTVL.

This chain joins TRBV4-1 and TRBJ1-5; D call uncertain. This CDR3 has 14 amino acids. V dropped 4 bases and J dropped 3 bases, with 10 bases sitting between them. Germline CDR1 reads MGHRA; CDR2 reads YSYEKL. The CDR3 DNA reads as TGCGCCAGCAGCCGAGACACTTCCAATCAGCCCCAGCATTTT. Its translation: CASSRDTSNQPQHF.

The CDR3 is CATQGVTNEKLFF. CDR3 bases: TGTGCCACCCAGGGGGTCACTAATGAAAAACTGTTTTTT. V and J are TRBV7-8 and TRBJ1-4; TRBD1 matches at 7 bases. The CDR3 has 13 residues. From germline, CDR1 is SGHVS and CDR2 FQNEAQ. Trimming cost V 10 bases and J 2 bases; bases outside gene matches: 4.

The chain joins TRBV19 to TRBJ1-2; D is unresolved. The CDR3 loop spans 11 amino acids. Trimming pared 6 bases from V and 10 bases from J, leaving 12 bases between. The germline V gene has CDR1 LNHDA and CDR2 SQIVND (reference sequence). CDR3 in amino acids: CASSGGNDYTF. Here the CDR3 DNA reads TGTGCCAGTAGCGGAGGGAATGACTACACCTTC.

The V call is TRBV11-3, the J call TRBJ1-1, with a weak D call TRBD1 (5 bases). V was trimmed by 2 bases and J by 6 bases, leaving 10 bases between them. Per germline, CDR1 SGHNT and CDR2 YENEEA. There are 13 residues in the CDR3. CDR3 protein: CASSLRGRAEAFF. DNA of the CDR3: TGTGCCAGCAGCTTAAGGGGTAGGGCTGAAGCTTTCTTT. Complete variable domain (other parts from reference TRBV11-3 and TRBJ1-1): EAGVVQSPRYKIIEKKQPVAFWCNPISGHNTLYWYLQNLGQGPELLIRYENEEAVDDSQLPKDRFSAERLKGVDSTLKIQPAELGDSAVYLCASSLRGRAEAFFGQGTRLTVV.

This clone was picked up a small number of times. V usage is TRBV6-1 and J usage is TRBJ1-1; D gene ambiguous. Germline lookup yields CDR1 MNHNS and CDR2 SASEGT. CDR3 size: 13 residues. V was clipped by 2 bases and J by 8 bases, with 12 bases between them. The CDR3: CASSENGGIEAFF. The CDR3 DNA sequence: TGTGCCAGCAGTGAAAATGGAGGCATAGAAGCTTTCTTT.

A remark on this clone: At the DNA level, this CDR3 is encoded by other sequences in the same sample as well. The chain has TRBV28 and TRBJ1-1; D not resolved. The V end lost 2 bases, the J end lost 1 base, and 5 bases lay between the germline ends. The CDR3 consists of 13 residues. Germline V lookup: CDR1 MDHEN, CDR2 SYDVKM. The CDR3 sequence: CASSLGRNTEAFF. DNA for the CDR3: TGTGCCAGCAGTTTAGGGCGGAACACTGAAGCTTTCTTT.

The genes are TRBV7-6 and TRBJ1-6, with 7 nucleotides matching TRBD1. Germline CDR1 reads SGHVS; CDR2 reads FNYEAQ. The junction had 1 base not matched to a gene; V was cut back by 1 base and J by 7 bases. This CDR3 spans 14 amino acids. CDR3: CASSLVQGNSPLHF. In DNA form, the CDR3 reads TGTGCCAGCAGCTTAGTACAGGGGAATTCACCCCTCCACTTT.

The V call is TRBV7-2, the J call TRBJ2-3; 14 bases align to TRBD2. The germline gives CDR1 SGHTA, CDR2 FQGNSA. V was pared by 3 bases and J by 2 bases, with 4 bases of the junction left unmatched. The CDR3 is 17 amino acids. The CDR3 DNA reads TGTGCCAGCAGCTTGGGGACTAGCGGGAGCACCACAGATACGCAGTATTTT. Protein sequence: CASSLGTSGSTTDTQYF.

This chain uses TRBV5-6 with TRBJ2-1; 9 bases align to TRBD1. The CDR3 is 15 amino acids. Germline lookup yields CDR1 SGHDT and CDR2 YYEEEE. The V segment lost 0 bases and the J segment 5 bases; nucleotides outside the gene matches: 3. The CDR3 loop reads CASSLGGQGNNEQFF. In nucleotides, the CDR3 is TGTGCCAGCAGCTTGGGAGGACAGGGGAACAATGAGCAGTTCTTC.

The DNA of the CDR3 is TGCAGCTCCGAAAAACAAGAGGATGAGCAGTTCTTC. Amino acid sequence: CSSEKQEDEQFF. The chain combines TRBV29-1 with TRBJ2-1, with D unresolved. This CDR3 is 12 amino acids long. Trimming left V 8 bases short and J 8 bases short, with 16 bases between. Germline V gene sequence: CDR1 SQVTM, CDR2 ANQGSEA.